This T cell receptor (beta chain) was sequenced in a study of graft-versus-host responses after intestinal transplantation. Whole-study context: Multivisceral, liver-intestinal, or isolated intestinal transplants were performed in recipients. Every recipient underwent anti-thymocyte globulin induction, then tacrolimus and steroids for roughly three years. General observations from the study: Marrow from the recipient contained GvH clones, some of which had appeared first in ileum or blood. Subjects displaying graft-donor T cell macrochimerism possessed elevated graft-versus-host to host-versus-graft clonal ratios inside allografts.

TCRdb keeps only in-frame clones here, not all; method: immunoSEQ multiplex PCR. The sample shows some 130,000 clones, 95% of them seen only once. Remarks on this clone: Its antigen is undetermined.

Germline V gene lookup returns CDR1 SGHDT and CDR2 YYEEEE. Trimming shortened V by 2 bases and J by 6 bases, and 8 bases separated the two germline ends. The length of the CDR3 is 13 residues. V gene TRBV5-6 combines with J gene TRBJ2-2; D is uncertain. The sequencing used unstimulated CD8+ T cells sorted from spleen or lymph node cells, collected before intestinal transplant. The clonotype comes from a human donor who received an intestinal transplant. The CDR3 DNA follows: TGTGCCAGCAGCTTTCGAGTTCCCGGGGAGCTGTTTTTT. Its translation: CASSFRVPGELFF.